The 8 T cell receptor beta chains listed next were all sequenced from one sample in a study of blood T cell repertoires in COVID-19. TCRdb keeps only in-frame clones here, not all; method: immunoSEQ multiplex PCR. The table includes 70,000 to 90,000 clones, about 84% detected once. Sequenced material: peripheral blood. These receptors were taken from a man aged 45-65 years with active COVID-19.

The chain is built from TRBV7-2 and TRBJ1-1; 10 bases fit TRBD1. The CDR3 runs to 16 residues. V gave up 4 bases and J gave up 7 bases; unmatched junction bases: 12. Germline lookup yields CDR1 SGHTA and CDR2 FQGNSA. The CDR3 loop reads CASSSPQDRGRGEAFF. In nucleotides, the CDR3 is TGTGCCAGCAGCTCCCCACAAGACAGGGGGCGAGGTGAAGCTTTCTTT.

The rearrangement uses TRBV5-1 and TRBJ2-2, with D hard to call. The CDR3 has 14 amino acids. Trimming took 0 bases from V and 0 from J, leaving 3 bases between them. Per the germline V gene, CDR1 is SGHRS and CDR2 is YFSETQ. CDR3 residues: CASSLAANTGELFF. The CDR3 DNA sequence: TGCGCCAGCAGCTTGGCGGCGAACACCGGGGAGCTGTTTTTT.

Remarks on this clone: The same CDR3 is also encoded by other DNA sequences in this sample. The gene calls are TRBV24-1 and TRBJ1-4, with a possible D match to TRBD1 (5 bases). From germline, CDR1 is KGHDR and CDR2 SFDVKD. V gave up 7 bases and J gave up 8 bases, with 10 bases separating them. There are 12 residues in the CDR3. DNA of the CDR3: TGTGCCACCAGCGACCGACAGGAAAAACTGTTTTTT. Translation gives CATSDRQEKLFF.

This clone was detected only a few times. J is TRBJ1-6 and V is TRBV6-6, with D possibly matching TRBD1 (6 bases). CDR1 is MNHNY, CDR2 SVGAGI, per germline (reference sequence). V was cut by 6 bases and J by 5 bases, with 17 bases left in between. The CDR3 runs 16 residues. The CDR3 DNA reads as TGTGCCAGCAGGCCCGCAGGGGATCCTAATAATTCACCCCTCCACTTT. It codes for CASRPAGDPNNSPLHF.

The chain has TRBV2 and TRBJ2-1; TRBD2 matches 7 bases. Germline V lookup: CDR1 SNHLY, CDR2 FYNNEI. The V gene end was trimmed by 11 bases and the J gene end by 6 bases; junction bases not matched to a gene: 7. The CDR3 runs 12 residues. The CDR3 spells CAGGVASNEQFF. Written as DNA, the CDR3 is TGTGCCGGGGGGGTGGCGAGCAATGAGCAGTTCTTC.

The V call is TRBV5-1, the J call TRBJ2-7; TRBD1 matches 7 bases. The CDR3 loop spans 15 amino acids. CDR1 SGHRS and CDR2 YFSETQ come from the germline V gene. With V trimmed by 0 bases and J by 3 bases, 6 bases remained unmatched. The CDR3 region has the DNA TGCGCCAGCAGCTTGGCGGGGACAGACATCTACGAGCAGTACTTC. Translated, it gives CASSLAGTDIYEQYF.

The CDR3 nucleotides are TGTGCCTGGACAGGCCTCTATGGCTACACCTTC. The encoded protein is CAWTGLYGYTF. The gene calls are TRBV30 and TRBJ1-2, with D unclear. V dropped 4 bases and J dropped 4 bases, with 7 bases sitting between them. The CDR3 has 11 amino acids. The germline CDR1 and CDR2 sequences are GTSNPN and SVGIG (reference sequence).

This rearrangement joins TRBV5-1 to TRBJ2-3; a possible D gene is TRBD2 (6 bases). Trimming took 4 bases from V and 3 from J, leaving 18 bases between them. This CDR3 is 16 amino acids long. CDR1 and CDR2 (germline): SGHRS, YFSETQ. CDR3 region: CASSSRDSRVTDTQYF. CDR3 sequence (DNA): TGCGCCAGCAGCAGCCGGGACTCGAGGGTTACAGATACGCAGTATTTT.